The next 19 T cell receptor beta chains were all read from a single sample in a study of beta chain features in type 1 diabetes. Sequenced material consisted of expressed TCRB transcripts (all of the isolated RNA was reverse transcribed). The repertoire was sequenced with immunoSEQ multiplex PCR; TCRdb's copy has only in-frame clones and lacks some. Of 860,000 or so clones in the sample, 15% to 20% were seen once. The source material was naive CD4+ T cells from blood. The receptors come from a woman between 18 and 30 years old in good health.

The table lists this clone with a few counts. V usage is TRBV4-3 and J usage is TRBJ1-3; a weak D match, TRBD1 (5 bases). The germline V and J ends were trimmed by 0 bases and 0 bases, with 24 bases remaining between them. The CDR3 consists of 21 residues. Germline CDR1 is LGHNA and CDR2 is YSLEER. CDR3 in amino acids: CASSQDSGAGEVVSSGNTIYF. The CDR3 DNA reads as TGCGCCAGCAGCCAAGATAGCGGGGCAGGAGAAGTGGTCAGCTCTGGAAACACCATATATTTT.

The table lists this clone with a few counts. V is TRBV7-2 and J is TRBJ1-1; the D gene is possibly TRBD1 (5 bases). Germline-derived CDR1 and CDR2 are SGHTA and FQGNSA. With 1 base removed from V and 6 bases from J, the gap between germline ends came to 12 bases. This CDR3 contains 14 residues. The CDR3 DNA sequence: TGTGCCAGCAGCTTAGATTGGGGGTCGGCTGAAGCTTTCTTT. This translates into CASSLDWGSAEAFF.

Regarding this clone: Different DNA sequences within this sample yield the same CDR3. The chain combines TRBV18 with TRBJ2-5; D remains unclear. Germline CDR1 and CDR2: KGHSH and LQKENI. The CDR3 covers 13 residues. Trimming removed 4 bases from V and 2 bases from J, with 8 bases in between. The CDR3 nucleotides read TGTGCCAGCTCACGCGACTTACAAGAGACCCAGTACTTC. Translating it yields CASSRDLQETQYF.

This CDR3 is CASSSTSSRYF. CDR3 in DNA: TGTGCCAGCAGCTCGACTTCGAGCAGGTACTTC. J is TRBJ2-7 and V is TRBV7-8; D not certain. Trimming shortened V by 4 bases and J by 12 bases, and 13 bases separated the two germline ends. Germline lookup yields CDR1 SGHVS and CDR2 FQNEAQ. CDR3 length equals 11 residues.

The chain combines TRBV19 with TRBJ1-1; D remains ambiguous. Germline V gene lookup returns CDR1 LNHDA and CDR2 SQIVND (reference sequence). CDR3 length: 13 amino acids. Between the trimmed V and J ends, which lost 3 bases and 8 bases, there was a span of 13 bases. CDR3 region: CASSIGRNAEAFF. In DNA, the CDR3 is TGTGCCAGTAGTATCGGCAGGAATGCCGAAGCTTTCTTT. Variable domain in full (rest from reference TRBV19 and TRBJ1-1): DGGITQSPKYLFRKEGQNVTLSCEQNLNHDAMYWYRQDPGQGLRLIYYSQIVNDFQKGDIAEGYSVSREKKESFPLTVTSAQKNPTAFYLCASSIGRNAEAFFGQGTRLTVV.

This clone showed up just a few times. This chain connects TRBV10-3 to TRBJ2-1; 7 bases match TRBD1. From germline, CDR1 is ENHRY and CDR2 SYGVKD. This CDR3 is built from 17 residues. Trimming cost V 0 bases and J 0 bases; bases outside gene matches: 5. The chain's CDR3 is CAISESVGQRSYNEQFF. The CDR3 coding sequence is TGTGCCATCAGTGAGTCTGTGGGACAGCGCTCCTACAATGAGCAGTTCTTC.

The chain uses TRBV6-5 and TRBJ2-7; D is undetermined. V was pared by 5 bases and J by 0 bases, with 11 bases between. The germline gives CDR1 MNHEY, CDR2 SVGAGI. The CDR3 spans 14 residues. In DNA, the CDR3 is TGTGCCAGCAGTGCAAGCGAGAGCTCCTACGAGCAGTACTTC. Translated: CASSASESSYEQYF.

As concerns this clone: Compared with germline, one end of the junction differs, possibly owing to a read error. This chain joins TRBV6-5 and TRBJ1-2; D uncertain. Per germline, CDR1 MNHEY and CDR2 SVGAGI. This CDR3 comprises 13 residues. The DNA for the CDR3 is TGTGCCAGCAGACCAAGGACGGACTTAATAGGGCCTTTC. It translates to CASRPRTDLIGPF.

The chain is built from TRBV5-1 and TRBJ2-2; D is unresolved. CDR3 size: 13 residues. Trimming removed 4 bases from V and 3 bases from J, with 7 bases in between. Germline CDR1 and CDR2: SGHRS and YFSETQ. The CDR3 reads CASSRVDTGELFF. CDR3 DNA sequence: TGCGCCAGCAGCAGGGTAGACACCGGGGAGCTGTTTTTT. Based on the CDR3 plus reference TRBV5-1 and TRBJ2-2, the full variable domain is KAGVTQTPRYLIKTRGQQVTLSCSPISGHRSVSWYQQTPGQGLQFLFEYFSETQRNKGNFPGRFSGRQFSNSRSEMNVSTLELGDSALYLCASSRVDTGELFFGEGSRLTVL.

This clone has only a few counts. The V call is TRBV2, the J call TRBJ2-2; D is unclear. V gave up 7 bases and J gave up 2 bases, with 11 bases separating them. The CDR3 has 14 amino acids. CDR1 is SNHLY, CDR2 FYNNEI, per germline. The CDR3 coding sequence is TGTGCCAGCAAAGGGTCCACCAACACCGGGGAGCTGTTTTTT. This codes for CASKGSTNTGELFF.

This rearrangement joins TRBV28 to TRBJ2-3; D could derive from TRBD1 or TRBD2 (5 bases each). This CDR3 has 17 amino acids. Trimming removed 5 bases at V and 0 bases at J, with 18 bases between. CDR1 and CDR2 from the germline V gene are MDHEN and SYDVKM. The CDR3 DNA reads as TGTGCCAGCAGTGCCCCGGGACGGACCACTAGCACAGATACGCAGTATTTT. Its translation: CASSAPGRTTSTDTQYF.

This clone has more than one count but fewer than ten. This sequence joins TRBV29-1 and TRBJ2-5, with D perhaps TRBD1 or TRBD2 (7 bases each). V lost 7 bases to trimming and J lost 5 bases, with 17 bases between them. CDR3 length equals 13 residues. CDR1 is SQVTM, CDR2 ANQGSEA, per germline. CDR3 sequence (DNA): TGCAGCGCCGGGGGAGGGGGCGAGGAGACCCAGTACTTC. This translates into CSAGGGGEETQYF.

In this sample, this clone turned up a few times. The rearrangement joins TRBV7-8 to TRBJ2-7; D possibly uses TRBD1 or TRBD2 (6 bases each). V lost 5 bases and J 9 bases, leaving 23 bases between the germline ends. This CDR3 is built from 15 residues. From germline, CDR1 is SGHVS and CDR2 FQNEAQ. The CDR3 spells CASSHYRDTLEGQYF. For the CDR3, the DNA is TGTGCCAGCAGCCACTACCGGGACACCCTGGAGGGGCAGTACTTC.

The sample holds a few counts of this clone. The CDR3 coding sequence is TGTGCCAGCAGCTTAGAGGGTTACGAGCAGTACTTC. Translating it yields CASSLEGYEQYF. The chain is built from TRBV13 and TRBJ2-7; D ambiguous. CDR3 length: 12 amino acids. CDR1 is PRHDT, CDR2 FYEKMQ, per germline (reference sequence). V dropped 1 base and J dropped 4 bases, with 5 bases sitting between them.

The chain combines TRBV29-1 with TRBJ2-7, with a tentative D call TRBD1 (5 bases). The CDR3 covers 16 residues. Germline V gene sequence: CDR1 SQVTM, CDR2 ANQGSEA. Deletions cut 4 bases from V and 3 bases from J, with 22 bases between. The CDR3 bases are TGCAGCGTTGGTTTTACCTCGACAGCAATGATCTACGAGCAGTACTTC. This sequence encodes CSVGFTSTAMIYEQYF.

The chain recombines TRBV7-2 with TRBJ2-7; 10 bases match TRBD2. Germline-derived CDR1 and CDR2 are SGHTA and FQGNSA. CDR3 length: 18 residues. V trimming: 4 bases; J trimming: 2 bases; junction bases outside the gene matches: 14. This chain's CDR3 is CASSSPWSTSGPTYEQYF. CDR3 nucleotide sequence: TGTGCCAGCAGCTCCCCTTGGTCGACTAGCGGGCCCACCTACGAGCAGTACTTC. Complete variable domain (other parts from reference TRBV7-2 and TRBJ2-7): GAGVSQSPSNKVTEKGKDVELRCDPISGHTALYWYRQSLGQGLEFLIYFQGNSAPDKSGLPSDRFSAERTGGSVSTLTIQRTQQEDSAVYLCASSSPWSTSGPTYEQYFGPGTRLTVT.

This clone has more than one count but fewer than ten. The rearrangement uses TRBV2 and TRBJ2-2; D remains unclear. There are 15 residues in the CDR3. Germline V gives CDR1 SNHLY, CDR2 FYNNEI. The ends were cut back, 7 bases at V and 4 bases at J, with 16 bases in the middle. The CDR3 DNA follows: TGTGCCAGCATCGAAGGGTCCACTACCACCGGGGAGCTGTTTTTT. Amino acid sequence: CASIEGSTTTGELFF.

The chain couples TRBV25-1 to TRBJ2-1; 7 bases match TRBD2. Unmatched junction bases numbered 12, after V lost 9 bases and J lost 7 bases. The CDR3 length is 14 residues. The germline V gene encodes CDR1 MGHDK and CDR2 SYGVNS. In DNA form, the CDR3 reads TGTGCCAGTACCGGGGAGGGAGGAAGGAATGAGCAGTTCTTC. Translation: CASTGEGGRNEQFF. Drawing the rest from reference TRBV25-1 and TRBJ2-1, the complete variable domain is EADIYQTPRYLVIGTGKKITLECSQTMGHDKMYWYQQDPGMELHLIHYSYGVNSTEKGDLSSESTVSRIRTEHFPLTLESARPSHTSQYLCASTGEGGRNEQFFGPGTRLTVL.

This clone was counted only a few times. This chain uses TRBV4-3 with TRBJ2-7; D is perhaps TRBD1 or TRBD2 (5 bases each). Germline V CDR1 and CDR2: LGHNA, YSLEER. The V and J ends lost 3 bases and 2 bases respectively, with 11 bases between them. The CDR3 is 14 residues long. CDR3: CASSHSGRAYEQYF. The CDR3 DNA is TGCGCCAGCAGCCATTCGGGACGGGCCTACGAGCAGTACTTC.